The rows below give T cell receptor beta chains drawn from one sample of a study of cytomegalovirus exposure and HLA in healthy donors. Using immunoSEQ multiplex PCR, the repertoire was profiled, and TCRdb retains in-frame clones only, with some absent. The sample holds fewer than 150,000 clones; over 70% are singletons and the top ten take around 4.9%. Sequencing was carried out using PBMCs. The receptors originated from a male donor in good health and CMV-seronegative. The CDR3 runs from the conserved cysteine through the conserved F or W. The D gene is left open where the match is weak. Part of the rows lack a size; the others show once, few, many or a class for expanded clones.

J: TRBJ1-4
D: .
V: TRBV28
size: few
DNA: TGTGCCAGCAGTTCTCGGACTAATGAAAAACTGTTTTTT
CDR3: CASSSRTNEKLFF

J: TRBJ2-5
D: .
V: TRBV9
size: .
DNA: TGTGCCAGCAGCGTAGCCGGGACACCCAAAGCGGAGACCCAGTACTTC
CDR3: CASSVAGTPKAETQYF

J: TRBJ2-2
D: .
V: TRBV4-3
size: once
DNA: TGCGCCAGCAGCCAAGTGGGAGCGGCCCGCACCGGGGAGCTGTTTTTT
CDR3: CASSQVGAARTGELFF

J: TRBJ2-6
D: .
V: TRBV10-3
size: .
DNA: TGTGCCATCCAGGGGGGGACAGGCTCTGGGGCCAACGTCCTGACTTTC
CDR3: CAIQGGTGSGANVLTF

J: TRBJ1-6
D: .
V: TRBV11-2
size: .
DNA: TGTGCCAGCAGCTTGAGTGTCCAGGCTAATTCACCCCTCCACTTT
CDR3: CASSLSVQANSPLHF

J: TRBJ1-1
D: TRBD1
V: TRBV15
size: .
DNA: TGTGCCACCAGCAGAGGGGACAGAAGCACTGAAGCTTTCTTT
CDR3: CATSRGDRSTEAFF

J: TRBJ1-5
D: .
V: TRBV15
size: .
DNA: TGTGCCACCAGCATCAGGGGTCAGCCCCAGCATTTT
CDR3: CATSIRGQPQHF

J: TRBJ1-5
D: TRBD1
V: TRBV27
size: .
DNA: TGTGCCAGCAGTCGGGGACAGGGTAGGGAGCCCCAGCATTTT
CDR3: CASSRGQGREPQHF

J: TRBJ1-1
D: TRBD1
V: TRBV6-5
size: .
DNA: TGTGCCAGCAGCAGGGACAGGTTGAGGACTGAAGCTTTCTTT
CDR3: CASSRDRLRTEAFF

J: TRBJ1-4
D: .
V: TRBV5-1
size: .
DNA: TGCGCCAGCAGCCCAGGGGTCGGGGCTAATGAAAAACTGTTTTTT
CDR3: CASSPGVGANEKLFF

J: TRBJ2-7
D: TRBD1
V: TRBV10-3
size: .
DNA: TGTGCCATCAGTGATGCTTGGGGGACAGGCAGCTCCTACGAGCAGTACTTC
CDR3: CAISDAWGTGSSYEQYF

J: TRBJ2-5
D: TRBD1
V: TRBV7-6
size: .
DNA: TGTGCCAGCAGCCTCGGGACAGGGGTCCAAGAGACCCAGTACTTC
CDR3: CASSLGTGVQETQYF

J: TRBJ2-3
D: TRBD2
V: TRBV7-3
size: .
DNA: TGTGCCAGCAGCTTACGTCAGGGCGGGGGGGCTGGCACAGATACGCAGTATTTT
CDR3: CASSLRQGGGAGTDTQYF

J: TRBJ1-3
D: TRBD1
V: TRBV14
size: .
DNA: TGTGCCAGCAGCCTACTACGGACAGGGTTAAAGTACCTCTCTGGAAACACCATATATTTT
CDR3: CASSLLRTGLKYLSGNTIYF

J: TRBJ2-2
D: .
V: TRBV9
size: .
DNA: TGTGCCAGCAGCGTTATACCCGATGGCGGGAGGGAGCTGTTTTTT
CDR3: CASSVIPDGGRELFF

J: TRBJ2-5
D: .
V: TRBV13
size: .
DNA: TGTGCCAGCAGCTCAGAAGAGACCCAGTACTTC
CDR3: CASSSEETQYF

J: TRBJ1-2
D: TRBD1
V: TRBV27
size: .
DNA: TGTGCCAGCAGTTCCCGGACAGGCCTACTCTATGGCTACACCTTC
CDR3: CASSSRTGLLYGYTF